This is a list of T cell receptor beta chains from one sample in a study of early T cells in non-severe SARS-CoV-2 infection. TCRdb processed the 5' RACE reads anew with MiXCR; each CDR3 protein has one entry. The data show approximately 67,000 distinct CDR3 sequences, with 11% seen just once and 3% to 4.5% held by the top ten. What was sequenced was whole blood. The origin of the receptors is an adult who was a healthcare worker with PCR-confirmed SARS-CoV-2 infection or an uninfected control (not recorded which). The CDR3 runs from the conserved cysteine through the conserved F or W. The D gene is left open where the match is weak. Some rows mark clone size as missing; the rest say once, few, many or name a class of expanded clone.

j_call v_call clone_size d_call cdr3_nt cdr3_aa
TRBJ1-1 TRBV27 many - TGTGCCAGCAGTTTAACAAAATCAAGGTGGGCGGTGGAAGCTTTCTTT CASSLTKSRWAVEAFF
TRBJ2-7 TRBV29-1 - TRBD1 TGCAGCGTTGAAGACCCCAGGACAGGGGCTCACGAGCAGTACTTC CSVEDPRTGAHEQYF
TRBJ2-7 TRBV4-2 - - TGTGCCAGCAGCCAAGCGGGGGGCACGGGCTTCGAGCAGTACTTC CASSQAGGTGFEQYF
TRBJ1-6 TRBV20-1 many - TGCAGTGCTAGAGAGCTAGACGGGCACTCCTATAATTCACCCCTCCACTTT CSARELDGHSYNSPLHF
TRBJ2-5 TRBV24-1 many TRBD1 TGTGCCACCAGTGATCTGACAGGGGGCGAGACCCAGTACTTC CATSDLTGGETQYF
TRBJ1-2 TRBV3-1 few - TGTGCCAGCAGCGGAACCGGGACGGCCAGTGGCTACACCTTC CASSGTGTASGYTF
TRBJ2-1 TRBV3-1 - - TGTGCCAGCAGCCAATTGCGTCTCCGTTTGACCGGCTACAATGAGCAGTTCTTC CASSQLRLRLTGYNEQFF
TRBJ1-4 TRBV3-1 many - TGTGCCAGCAGCATCCGTAATGAAAAACTGTTTTTT CASSIRNEKLFF
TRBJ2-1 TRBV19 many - TGTGCCCTGGGACCTCGGGATGAGCAGTTCTTC CALGPRDEQFF
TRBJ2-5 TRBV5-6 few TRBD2 TGTGCCAGCAGCTCGATGACTAGCGGGCAAGAGACCCAGTACTTC CASSSMTSGQETQYF
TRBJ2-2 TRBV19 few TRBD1 TGTGCCAGTAGTATCTTGGACAGGGACACCGGGGAGCTGTTTTTT CASSILDRDTGELFF
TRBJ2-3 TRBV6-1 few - TGTGCCACCATTAACGTAAATACGCAGTATTTT CATINVNTQYF
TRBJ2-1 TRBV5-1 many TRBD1 TGCGCCAGCAGCGACGGACAGGGTAGCAATGAGCAGTTCTTC CASSDGQGSNEQFF
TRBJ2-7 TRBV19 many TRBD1 TGTGCCAGTAGTATAGGGGAAGGGACAGGGTCCCACGAGCAGTACTTC CASSIGEGTGSHEQYF
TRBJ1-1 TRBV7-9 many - TGTGCCAGCAGCTTGGGAAACAGGGAGAACACTGAAGCTTTCTTT CASSLGNRENTEAFF
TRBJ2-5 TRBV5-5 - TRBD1 TGTGCCAGCAGCTTTGGGGACAGGATTCAAGAGACCCAGTACTTC CASSFGDRIQETQYF
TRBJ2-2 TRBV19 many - TGTGCCAGTAGTCTACGGGGTGGGGCCGCCCCTTTGTTTTTT CASSLRGGAAPLFF
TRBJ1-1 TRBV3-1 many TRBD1 TGTGCCAGCCGTAACAGGGGCGTCATGAACACTGAAGCTTTCTTT CASRNRGVMNTEAFF
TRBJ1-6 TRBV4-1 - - TGCGCCAGCAGCCAAGTCAGTCAGAGCTCCTATAATTCACCCCTCCACTTT CASSQVSQSSYNSPLHF
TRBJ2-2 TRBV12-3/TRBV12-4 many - TGTGCCAGCAGGGAATGGGCGGAGACCGGGGAGCTGTTTTTT CASREWAETGELFF
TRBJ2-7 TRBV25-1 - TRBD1 TGTGCCAGCAGTGAATGGACAGGGTCTTCCTCCTACGACCAGTACTTC CASSEWTGSSSYDQYF
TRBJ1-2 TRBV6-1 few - TGTGCCAGCAGTCGACCAGTGCGAGGCTACACCTTC CASSRPVRGYTF
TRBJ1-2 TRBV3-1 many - TGTGCCAGCAGCCAAGACCATGGCTACACCTTC CASSQDHGYTF
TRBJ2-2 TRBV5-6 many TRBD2 TGTGCCAGCAGCTTGGTAGGCCTAGCGGTGAACACCGGGGAGCTGTTTTTT CASSLVGLAVNTGELFF
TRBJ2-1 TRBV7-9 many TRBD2 TGTGCCAGCAGCTTGGGGCTAGCGGGAGATATCGAGCAGTTCTTC CASSLGLAGDIEQFF
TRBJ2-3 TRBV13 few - TGTGCCAGCAGCCCGGCGGGATCCACAGATACGCAGTATTTT CASSPAGSTDTQYF
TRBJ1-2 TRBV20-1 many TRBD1 TGCAGTGCTAGAGGGGGGCAGACAGGGCTGAGCTATGGCTACACCTTC CSARGGQTGLSYGYTF
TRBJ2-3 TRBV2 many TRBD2 TGTGCCAGCAGTGAAGGAGCTAGCGGGGTCCCTGGTACGCAGTATTTT CASSEGASGVPGTQYF
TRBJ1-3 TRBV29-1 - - TGCAGCGGTATGAGAGGGAGCTCTGGAAACACCATATATTTT CSGMRGSSGNTIYF
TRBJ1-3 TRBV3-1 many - TGTGCCAGCAATTCTGGAAACACCATATATTTT CASNSGNTIYF
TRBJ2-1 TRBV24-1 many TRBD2 TGTGCCACCAGTGTCGGACTAGCGGGAGAGCAGTTCTTC CATSVGLAGEQFF
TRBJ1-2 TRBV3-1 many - TGTGCCAGCAGCCACTCCGGGTCTCTGTATGGCTACACCTTC CASSHSGSLYGYTF
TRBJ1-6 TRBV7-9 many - TGTGCCAGCAGCAAAAATGGCGCGCCCCTCCACTTT CASSKNGAPLHF
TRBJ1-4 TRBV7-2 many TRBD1 TGTGCCAGCAGTTCGACAGGGTCCGGGGAAAAACTGTTTTTT CASSSTGSGEKLFF
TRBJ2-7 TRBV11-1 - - TGTGCCAGCAGCTACGGGGGATACGAGCAGTACTTC CASSYGGYEQYF
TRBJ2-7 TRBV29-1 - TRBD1 TGCAGCGTTGGCTTCGGACAGGGGGTCGGCGAGCAGTACTTC CSVGFGQGVGEQYF
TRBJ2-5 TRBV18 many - TGTGCCAGCTCACTCAACAAGGGTGTGGAGACCCAGTACTTC CASSLNKGVETQYF
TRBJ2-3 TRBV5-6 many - TGTGCCAGCAGCTCCTCGGGGCCTTATACGCAGTATTTT CASSSSGPYTQYF
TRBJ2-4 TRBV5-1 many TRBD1 TGCGCCAGCAGCCCCAGAGGGGGCGGAGGCGCCAAAAACATTCAGTACTTC CASSPRGGGGAKNIQYF
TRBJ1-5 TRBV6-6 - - TGTGCCAGCAGTTACCAAAATCAGCCCCAGCATTTT CASSYQNQPQHF
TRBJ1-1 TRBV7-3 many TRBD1 TGTGCCAGCAGCTCACAGGGGTTGAACACTGAAGCTTTCTTT CASSSQGLNTEAFF
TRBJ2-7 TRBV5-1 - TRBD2 TGCGCCAGCAGCTTGGTGGTTACTAGCGAGACCTACGAGCAGTACTTC CASSLVVTSETYEQYF
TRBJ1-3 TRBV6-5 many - TGTGCCAGCAGTTTCGGACGTCTCCACAACACCATATATTTT CASSFGRLHNTIYF
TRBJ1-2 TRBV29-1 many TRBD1 TGCAGCGTAAAGGACAGGAATGGCTACACCTTC CSVKDRNGYTF
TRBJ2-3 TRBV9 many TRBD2 TGTGCCAGCAGCGTAGAGGCTAGCGGTAGCACAGATACGCAGTATTTT CASSVEASGSTDTQYF
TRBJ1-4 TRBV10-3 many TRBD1 TGTGCCATCGGGACAGGGGGCAGGGAACTGTTTTTT CAIGTGGRELFF
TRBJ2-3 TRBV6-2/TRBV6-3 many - TGTGCCAGCAGTTACACGGTCGATACGCAGTATTTT CASSYTVDTQYF
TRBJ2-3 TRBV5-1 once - TGCGCCAGCAGGACCCTAGATACGCAGTATTTT CASRTLDTQYF
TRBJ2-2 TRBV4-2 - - TGTGCCAGCAGCCAGGGTCGGTGGGCCGGGGAGCTGTTTTTT CASSQGRWAGELFF
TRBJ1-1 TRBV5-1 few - TGCGCCAGCAGCTCAGGACAGCTGAACACTGAAGCTTTCTTT CASSSGQLNTEAFF
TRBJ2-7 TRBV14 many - TGTGCCAGCAGCCAACCCGGCTCCTACGAGCAGTACTTC CASSQPGSYEQYF
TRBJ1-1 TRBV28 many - TGTGCCAGCAGTTCAGGGGACCTCAACACTGAAGCTTTCTTT CASSSGDLNTEAFF
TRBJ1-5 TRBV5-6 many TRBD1 TGTGCCAGCAGCCGACAGGGTTCTAATAGCAATCAGCCCCAGCATTTT CASSRQGSNSNQPQHF
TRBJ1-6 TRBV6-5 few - TGTGCCAGCAGTTACTCCTCTTTGGTGGTATCTAGGAATTCACCCCTCCACTTT CASSYSSLVVSRNSPLHF
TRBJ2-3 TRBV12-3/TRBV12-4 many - TGTGCCAGCAGTTTTCTGTCCACAGATACGCAGTATTTT CASSFLSTDTQYF